Sequencing of this T cell receptor beta chain was carried out in a study of T cells expressing NK-cell markers (dated by TCRdb to between 2020 and 2021). Regarding the complete study: Three sorted T-cell subsets (CD3+CD56+NKG2C+, CD3+CD56+NKG2C- and CD3+CD56-NKG2C+) from under 10 donors had their TCR beta-chain repertoires profiled. Of the eight sequenced donors, seven were found to be HCMV-seropositive and one was found to be HCMV-seronegative. All eight donors whose samples were sequenced were randomly selected healthy volunteers, three of them men and five women. The libraries were sequenced on Illumina HiSeq 2000/2500, MiSeq or NextSeq, producing 2 x 150 bp reads. The investigation overall reported the following: In more than 5 donors, the dominant CD3+CD56+NKG2C+ clonotypes ranked among the top 10 CD8+ clonotypes, making up about 1.0-8% of CD8+ T cells. Whether the expanded NKG2C-expressing T cell clones were specific for HCMV antigens remained unclear. Those dominant clonotypes were again the most abundant among CD3+CD56-NKG2C+ cells in a handful of donors, at roughly 28.3-60.1%.

To determine HCMV serostatus, a commercial ELISA kit was used to detect HCMV-specific IgG in serum. Peripheral blood mononuclear cells were isolated from blood by Ficoll density gradient centrifugation. The CDR3 spans 13 residues, from the cysteine through the phenylalanine. No DNA is given. For CDR1 and CDR2, the germline V gene (reference sequence) lists SEHNR and FQNEAQ. On this clonotype: Its antigen is currently not known.

Instrument used: Illumina HiSeq 2000. TCR beta cDNA libraries were prepared using 5'RACE template switching, which introduced a universal primer site and unique molecular identifiers. cDNA synthesis was primed from the TCR beta constant segment, followed by two successive PCR amplification steps. In the authors' own workflow: MIGEC was used to demultiplex reads and group reads by UMI, and MiTCR was used to assemble and quantify clonotypes. Only TCR cDNA sequences supported by at least two reads were kept to exclude erroneous sequences. The tcR package was used for downstream repertoire analysis, with clonotypes matched between fractions based on CDR3 nucleotide sequence plus V segment. Antigen specificity was annotated against VDJdb with VDJmatch, allowing one amino acid substitution in CDR3. TCRdb reprocessed the raw reads; every CDR3 protein sequence is a single record, and DNA is not supplied. The V and J calls were determined by TCRdb, not by the authors. The sample has fewer than 400,000 distinct CDR3 sequences on record. The top ten clones comprise around 5% of the sample.

Specimen: blood T cells: a sorted CD56 or NKG2C T cell subset, CD4+ or CD8+ T cells, or bulk PBMC T cells (not recorded which). This sequence uses TRBV7-9 and TRBJ2-7; there is no DNA to check the TCRdb D call of TRBD1. The TCR sequence derives from a man aged 18-70 years in good health. The CDR3 has the sequence CASRSGTGREQYF.